The rows below give T cell receptor beta chains drawn from one sample of a study of sequential checkpoint blockade in melanoma. The repertoire was sequenced with immunoSEQ multiplex PCR; TCRdb's copy has only in-frame clones and lacks some. This table has approximately 10,000 clones, 60% to 80% appearing once. The material was CD8+ T cells sorted from blood (inferred from file names), obtained from a patient given nivolumab and ipilimumab in sequence. The receptors originated from a human donor with melanoma. The CDR3 runs from the conserved cysteine through the conserved F or W. Each record gives: J gene, clone size, D gene, V gene, CDR3 protein, CDR3 DNA. D genes are given only for firm matches. Expanded clones are given a class, and other clones once, few, many or no size at all.

TRBJ2-1 . . TRBV27 CASSSGLANEQFF TGTGCCAGCAGTTCGGGACTTGCGAATGAGCAGTTCTTC
TRBJ1-1 . . TRBV5-1 CASSPRAGADTEAFF TGCGCCAGCAGCCCCCGAGCAGGAGCGGACACTGAAGCTTTCTTT
TRBJ1-2 . TRBD1 TRBV13 CASSLAGQSYYGYTF TGTGCCAGCAGCTTAGCGGGACAGAGCTACTATGGCTACACCTTC
TRBJ1-3 . TRBD1 TRBV11-3 CASSWTGAGNTIYF TGTGCCAGCAGCTGGACAGGGGCAGGAAACACCATATATTTT
TRBJ2-7 . . TRBV10-3 CAISEADYEQYF TGTGCCATCAGTGAGGCGGACTACGAGCAGTACTTC
TRBJ1-2 . TRBD1 TRBV19 CASSQTGDGYTF TGTGCCAGTAGTCAAACAGGGGATGGCTACACCTTC
TRBJ2-7 . TRBD1 TRBV5-6 CASSLGSLGQTFYEQYF TGTGCCAGCAGCTTGGGCAGCTTGGGACAGACCTTCTACGAGCAGTACTTC
TRBJ2-5 . TRBD2 TRBV5-4 CASSLGASGSLETQYF TGTGCCAGCAGCTTGGGAGCTAGCGGGAGTTTAGAGACCCAGTACTTC
TRBJ1-4 . TRBD1 TRBV5-4 CASSLEGAGGYEKLFF TGTGCCAGCAGCTTGGAGGGGGCAGGCGGATATGAAAAACTGTTTTTT
TRBJ1-6 . . TRBV21-1 CASRAFVATHNHNSPLHF TGTGCCAGCAGGGCCTTTGTAGCTACACATAATCATAATTCACCCCTCCACTTT
TRBJ2-7 . TRBD1 TRBV28 CASSLGDSAYEQYF TGTGCCAGCAGTTTAGGGGACAGTGCCTACGAGCAGTACTTC
TRBJ2-2 few . TRBV7-9 CASSLPQAEGLFF TGTGCCAGCAGCTTACCGCAGGCGGAGGGGCTGTTTTTT
TRBJ1-2 . . TRBV4-2 CASSQEKGTDGYTF TGTGCCAGCAGCCAAGAAAAGGGGACTGACGGCTACACCTTC
TRBJ1-1 . . TRBV19 CASKQGNTEAFF TGTGCCAGTAAACAGGGGAACACTGAAGCTTTCTTT
TRBJ1-5 . TRBD1 TRBV7-2 CASSLVSRDRDTNQPQHF TGTGCCAGCAGCTTAGTAAGTCGGGACAGGGATACCAATCAGCCCCAGCATTTT
TRBJ2-7 . . TRBV28 CASSRGSSYEQYF TGTGCCAGCAGTCGGGGGTCCTCCTACGAGCAGTACTTC
TRBJ1-5 . . TRBV2 CASHGRQAGNQPQHF TGTGCCAGCCATGGGCGACAGGCAGGAAATCAGCCCCAGCATTTT
TRBJ2-3 once . TRBV9 CASSVVPSRAGTDTQYF TGTGCCAGCAGCGTAGTTCCGAGCAGGGCGGGCACAGATACGCAGTATTTT
TRBJ2-1 . . TRBV5-4 CASSLPGWNEQFF TGTGCCAGCAGCTTGCCGGGGTGGAATGAGCAGTTCTTC
TRBJ2-7 . TRBD2 TRBV7-9 CASSPGGDPGEQYF TGTGCCAGCAGCCCGGGGGGAGACCCGGGGGAGCAGTACTTC
TRBJ2-7 few TRBD1 TRBV2 CASSEREDRGGYEQYF TGTGCCAGCAGTGAACGGGAGGACAGGGGAGGGTACGAGCAGTACTTC
TRBJ2-3 . . TRBV11-1 CASSPGTGTQYF TGTGCCAGCAGCCCGGGAACGGGCACGCAGTATTTT